This TCR beta chain was recovered during a study of identical twins. The V gene end was trimmed by 9 bases and the J gene end by 4 bases; junction bases not matched to a gene: 12. This CDR3 has 16 amino acids. Germline CDR1 and CDR2: MGHDK and SYGVNS. About this clonotype itself: Its antigen is undetermined.

Findings and caveats of the study: Modelling approaches yielded underestimates of out-of-frame TCR alpha sharing between monozygotic twins. A cross-sectional statistical analysis, not follow-up of the same donors, supported the conclusions. The study found excess low generation probability among twin-shared out-of-frame alpha sequences.

Each cDNA held unique molecular identifiers, and template switching gave it a universal primer site. A single record per CDR3 protein comes from TCRdb applying MiXCR to the 5' RACE reads. The sample holds approximately 210,000 distinct CDR3 sequences, around 9.6% seen once. This TCR came from a woman aged 18-29 years in good health. The J gene is TRBJ2-3, the V gene TRBV25-1; 11 nucleotides align to TRBD2. Sequencing was carried out using memory (CD45RO+) T cells sorted from blood. The CDR3 is CARAIAGGLLADTQYF. The CDR3 bases are TGTGCCAGGGCAATAGCGGGAGGGCTTCTAGCAGATACGCAGTATTTT.